This is a list of T cell receptor beta chains from one sample in a study of monozygotic twins with inflammatory bowel disease. TCRdb reprocessed the 5' RACE reads and reports one entry per CDR3 protein, with no DNA. Its table records about 350,000 distinct CDR3 sequences. The sequencing sample was made of blood. These receptors came from a human donor with ulcerative colitis or Crohn's disease, or a healthy co-twin of an affected twin (not recorded which). Each CDR3 is given with its conserved first and last residue. Clone size is shown for a subset of rows, as once, few, many or a class of expanded clone.

TRBJ2-7 TRBV5-1 NA CASSLYRDSYEQYF
TRBJ2-1 TRBV19 NA CASVWAGGSYNEQFF
TRBJ2-5 TRBV28 NA CASRGAANQETQYF
TRBJ1-2 TRBV12-3/TRBV12-4 NA CASSRDRGRSYGYTF
TRBJ2-2 TRBV3-1 NA CASSHLAGTGELFF
TRBJ2-1 TRBV30 NA CAWTSGAGGGNEQFF
TRBJ2-1 TRBV7-2 NA CACSLGAGGLDEQFF
TRBJ1-1 TRBV29-1 NA CSVERNTEAFF
TRBJ2-7 TRBV12-3/TRBV12-4 NA CASSGRGQEQYF
TRBJ2-5 TRBV20-1 NA CSARGLSLALRETQYF
TRBJ2-7 TRBV7-2 NA CASRSPGTGAHEQYF
TRBJ2-7 TRBV10-3 NA CAINQQGASLEQYF
TRBJ2-1 TRBV20-1 NA CSVTKDRSGRAANEQFF
TRBJ2-1 TRBV27 NA CASKKADINEQFF
TRBJ2-7 TRBV27 NA CASSTTGTVYEQYF
TRBJ1-1 TRBV3-1 NA CASSQADRGSFF
TRBJ2-1 TRBV12-3/TRBV12-4 NA CASRGASSYNEQFF
TRBJ2-5 TRBV15 NA CATSSTSGGPYQETQYF
TRBJ2-2 TRBV20-1 NA CSATATLGQGSGAGELFF
TRBJ2-5 TRBV12-3/TRBV12-4 NA CASSTGGGFQETQYF
TRBJ2-1 TRBV5-1 NA CASSPGPLNEQFF
TRBJ1-1 TRBV5-1 medium-sized CASSRDPENTEAFF
TRBJ2-3 TRBV11-2 NA CASSLGGQGADTQYF
TRBJ1-1 TRBV29-1 NA CSVVQGPAGTEAFF
TRBJ2-1 TRBV7-9 NA CASIPGGGQGVSNEQFF
TRBJ2-7 TRBV28 NA CASSSLAGEGKYEQYF
TRBJ2-4 TRBV3-1 NA CASSQGGSSKNIQYF
TRBJ1-5 TRBV6-2/TRBV6-3 NA CASSYQGRQPQHF
TRBJ2-7 TRBV5-4 NA CASSLRGGGLSFSYEQYF
TRBJ2-4 TRBV4-1 NA CASSQGLVAKNIQYF
TRBJ1-1 TRBV20-1 NA CSASAGYAEAFF
TRBJ1-1 TRBV20-1 NA CSARDPRTGDLSTEAFF
TRBJ1-2 TRBV20-1 NA CSARQAHGYTF
TRBJ1-3 TRBV10-3 NA CAISSGQSSGNTIYF